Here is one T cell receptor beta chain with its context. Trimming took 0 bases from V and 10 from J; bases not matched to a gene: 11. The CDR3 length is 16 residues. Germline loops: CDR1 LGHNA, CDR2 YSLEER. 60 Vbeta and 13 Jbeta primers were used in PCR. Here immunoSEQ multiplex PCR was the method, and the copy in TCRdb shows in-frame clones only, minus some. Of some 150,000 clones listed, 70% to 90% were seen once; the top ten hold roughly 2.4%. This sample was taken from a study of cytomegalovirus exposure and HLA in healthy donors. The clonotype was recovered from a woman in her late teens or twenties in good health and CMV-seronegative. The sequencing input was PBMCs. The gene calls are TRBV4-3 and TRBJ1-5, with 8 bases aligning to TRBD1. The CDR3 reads CASSQDLPGTGGPQHF. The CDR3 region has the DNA TGCGCCAGCAGCCAAGACCTCCCCGGGACAGGAGGTCCCCAGCATTTT.